These 27 T cell receptor beta chains originate from one sample sequenced in a study of T cell repertoires in cytomegalovirus infection. TCRdb fed the reads into MiXCR, producing one record per CDR3 protein. The sample holds approximately 600,000 distinct CDR3 sequences; around 40% are singletons and the top ten take around 46%. No antigen has been assigned to these receptors. The input for sequencing was cultured PBMCs, taken from culture after CMV antigen stimulation. All receptors come from a human donor in good health (CMV status not recorded). Some clones in this sample may be carry-over from other donors' samples.

The chain uses TRBV12-3 or TRBV12-4 and TRBJ2-1; 11 nucleotides match TRBD2. The CDR3 runs to 16 residues. J was trimmed by 4 bases and V by 8 bases; bases with no gene match: 10. CDR3 sequence (DNA): TGTGCCAGCGGCGACACTAGCGGGGGTAGATACAATGAGCAGTTCTTC. Protein product: CASGDTSGGRYNEQFF.

The CDR3 here is CASSPGSPGTGFLETQYF. The CDR3 bases are TGTGCCAGCAGCCCAGGGTCCCCCGGGACAGGGTTTCTGGAGACCCAGTACTTC. The J gene is TRBJ2-5, the V gene TRBV27; 9 bases fit TRBD1. After removal of 6 bases from V and 5 bases from J, the junction contained 19 bases not matched to a gene. Germline V CDR1 and CDR2: MNHEY, SMNVEV (reference sequence). The CDR3 extends over 18 amino acids.

The chain couples TRBV4-1 to TRBJ1-2; no clear D. Germline-derived CDR1 and CDR2 are MGHRA and YSYEKL. The V and J ends lost 1 base and 6 bases respectively, with 12 bases between them. There are 14 residues in the CDR3. The chain's CDR3 is CASSQVWPLHGYTF. Written as DNA, the CDR3 is TGCGCCAGCAGCCAAGTTTGGCCCCTCCATGGCTACACCTTC.

V is TRBV20-1 and J is TRBJ2-5; D remains ambiguous. The CDR3 totals 14 residues. V was trimmed by 3 bases and J by 5 bases, leaving 16 bases between them. Germline V CDR1 and CDR2: DFQATT, SNEGSKA (reference sequence). This CDR3 reads CSASPTYRWETQYF. The CDR3 bases are TGCAGTGCTAGCCCCACGTATAGGTGGGAGACCCAGTACTTC.

The chain recombines TRBV12-3 or TRBV12-4 with TRBJ2-5, with 10 bases matching TRBD2. With V trimmed by 5 bases and J by 6 bases, 12 bases remained unmatched. The CDR3 is 16 amino acids. The CDR3 loop reads CASSVTGTSVRKTQYF. DNA of the CDR3: TGTGCCAGCAGTGTAACCGGGACTAGCGTGAGAAAGACCCAGTACTTC.

CDR3 sequence (DNA): TGTGCCAGCAGCTCCTTCAGCCTCTTTTCTGGAGACTCGGTCTATGGCTACACCTTC. It is translated as CASSSFSLFSGDSVYGYTF. The V and J genes are TRBV7-9 and TRBJ1-2; D gene unclear. V lost 4 bases to trimming and J lost 4 bases, with 28 bases between them. The CDR3 is 19 amino acids. Germline CDR1 is SEHNR and CDR2 is FQNEAQ (reference sequence).

V gene TRBV7-2 combines with J gene TRBJ1-6; possible D gene TRBD1, 5 bases. Germline loops: CDR1 SGHTA, CDR2 FQGNSA. The CDR3 totals 14 residues. Trimming stripped 5 bases from V and 5 bases from J, with 10 bases between. DNA of the CDR3: TGTGCCAGCAGCGGGCCGGGGGATAATTCACCCCTCCACTTT. It is translated as CASSGPGDNSPLHF.

V is TRBV10-3 and J is TRBJ2-7; TRBD2 might be the D (5 bases). The V gene lost 10 bases and the J gene lost 3 bases, with 19 bases spanning the gap. The germline V gene has CDR1 ENHRY and CDR2 SYGVKD. This CDR3 contains 14 residues. The CDR3 DNA sequence: TGTGCCACACATGAGGGAAAGAGCATCTACGAGCAGTACTTC. It specifies CATHEGKSIYEQYF.

V is TRBV6-8 and J is TRBJ1-6, with TRBD1 matching 7 bases. CDR1 and CDR2 from the germline V gene are MNHGY and SAAAGT. The CDR3 consists of 16 residues. J was trimmed by 7 bases and V by 5 bases; bases with no gene match: 11. CDR3 residues: CASSTGQRRGNSPLHF. The DNA for the CDR3 is TGTGCCAGCAGTACGGGACAGAGAAGAGGGAATTCACCCCTCCACTTT.

This clonotype was observed a few times. The V and J genes are TRBV6-1 and TRBJ1-5; no reliable D call. The CDR3 extends over 16 amino acids. The V end lost 4 bases, the J end lost 6 bases, and 19 bases lay between the germline ends. Germline lookup yields CDR1 MNHNS and CDR2 SASEGT. CDR3: CASSGHLDLFGQPQHF. CDR3 coding DNA: TGTGCCAGCAGTGGACACTTAGACTTGTTCGGTCAGCCCCAGCATTTT.

The chain is built from TRBV2 and TRBJ2-7; D perhaps matches TRBD2 (5 bases). Trimming cost V 8 bases and J 8 bases, with 10 bases left between them. The CDR3 covers 10 residues. Looked up from germline, CDR1 is SNHLY and CDR2 is FYNNEI. CDR3 in amino acids: CASLGSKQYF. The CDR3 bases are TGTGCCAGCCTGGGGAGTAAGCAGTACTTC.

CDR3 loop: CASSLEGSRNTEAFF. In DNA form, the CDR3 reads TGTGCCAGCAGCTTAGAGGGCAGCCGGAACACTGAAGCTTTCTTT. This chain connects TRBV7-2 to TRBJ1-1, with D unresolved. Deletions cut 1 base from V and 1 base from J, with 10 bases between. Germline assignment: CDR1 SGHTA and CDR2 FQGNSA. The CDR3 contains 15 residues.

The V and J genes are TRBV28 and TRBJ2-2; 7 bases are shared with TRBD2. Germline V gives CDR1 MDHEN, CDR2 SYDVKM. The junction had 9 bases not matched to a gene; V was cut back by 8 bases and J by 0 bases. The CDR3 runs to 16 residues. The CDR3 sequence is CASHKWRGSNTGELFF. DNA of the CDR3: TGTGCCAGCCACAAGTGGCGGGGGTCGAACACCGGGGAGCTGTTTTTT. Together with reference TRBV28 and TRBJ2-2, the CDR3 gives the full variable domain: DVKVTQSSRYLVKRTGEKVFLECVQDMDHENMFWYRQDPGLGLRLIYFSYDVKMKEKGDIPEGYSVSREKKERFSLILESASTNQTSMYLCASHKWRGSNTGELFFGEGSRLTVL.

This clonotype showed up just a few times. The chain recombines TRBV7-9 with TRBJ1-1; no firm D call. CDR3 length: 15 residues. Per the germline V gene, CDR1 is SEHNR and CDR2 is FQNEAQ (reference sequence). The V and J ends lost 1 base and 2 bases respectively, with 11 bases between them. CDR3 in DNA: TGTGCCAGCAGCTTAGGCGGATATACAAACACTGAAGCTTTCTTT. Translation: CASSLGGYTNTEAFF.

This clonotype occurred many times. The chain is built from TRBV7-9 and TRBJ1-2; TRBD1 might be the D (5 bases). The CDR3 is 17 amino acids. The germline CDR1 and CDR2 sequences are SEHNR and FQNEAQ (reference sequence). With 4 bases removed from V and 5 bases from J, the gap between germline ends came to 23 bases. Written as DNA, the CDR3 is TGTGCCAGCAGCTGGCCTAGACAGCCCAAAGCCCCGTATGGCTACACCTTC. Its translation is CASSWPRQPKAPYGYTF.

The chain carries TRBV7-9 and TRBJ1-6, with 9 positions matching TRBD1. The CDR3 runs 17 residues. V shed 0 bases and J 7 bases; nucleotides not matched to a gene: 7. The V gene's germline CDR1 is SEHNR and CDR2 FQNEAQ (reference sequence). The CDR3 is CASSLAGQGWINSPLHF. The CDR3 DNA reads TGTGCCAGCAGCTTAGCCGGACAGGGGTGGATCAATTCACCCCTCCACTTT.

The table lists this clonotype with a few counts. The chain carries TRBV19 and TRBJ2-7, with 8 nucleotides matching TRBD1. Germline V CDR1 and CDR2: LNHDA, SQIVND (reference sequence). CDR3 length equals 14 residues. V dropped 5 bases and J dropped 1; count of bases not matched to a gene: 4. In DNA form, the CDR3 reads TGTGCCAGTAGTGCTACAGGGGGTTCCTACGAGCAGTACTTC. Amino acid sequence: CASSATGGSYEQYF.

As for this clonotype: An end of the junction does not agree with germline; a read error may underlie this. The chain joins TRBV12-3 or TRBV12-4 to TRBJ1-1, with a possible D match to TRBD1 (6 bases). This CDR3 has 15 amino acids. CDR3 DNA sequence: TGTGCCAGCAGGGGGGCCGGGGTCAGGGACACTGAAGCTTACTTT. This translates into CASRGAGVRDTEAYF.

The rearrangement links TRBV10-3 to TRBJ2-7; TRBD2 is a possible D gene (5 bases). The germline gives CDR1 ENHRY, CDR2 SYGVKD. Trimming stripped 3 bases from V and 7 bases from J, with 7 bases between. The CDR3 runs 11 residues. CDR3 in DNA: TGTGCCATCAGTGACCCGGGGGAGCAGTACTTC. As protein: CAISDPGEQYF.

The chain combines TRBV7-2 with TRBJ1-1; D is unresolved. The CDR3 has 11 residues. Per germline, CDR1 SGHTA and CDR2 FQGNSA. Trimming removed 1 base from V and 7 bases from J, with 4 bases in between. The CDR3 DNA reads TGTGCCAGCAGCTTAGGGTTTGAAGCTTTCTTT. This translates into CASSLGFEAFF.

This clonotype was observed a handful of times. The chain recombines TRBV7-9 with TRBJ1-4; D may be TRBD1 (6 bases). V lost 5 bases, J lost 7 bases, and 14 bases lay in between. This CDR3 has 14 residues. Germline V gene data show CDR1 as SEHNR and CDR2 as FQNEAQ (reference sequence). Written as DNA, the CDR3 is TGTGCCAGCAGCCAAGGGGGTGGTGGTGAAAAACTGTTTTTT. Translation: CASSQGGGGEKLFF.

The CDR3 reads CASSPGDTGELFF. CDR3 sequence (DNA): TGTGCCAGCAGCCCCGGGGACACCGGGGAGCTGTTTTTT. This chain uses TRBV3-1 with TRBJ2-2; D might be TRBD2 (5 bases). The CDR3 has 13 amino acids. V dropped 4 bases and J dropped 3 bases, with 6 bases sitting between them. Germline V lookup: CDR1 LGHDT, CDR2 YNNKEL (reference sequence).

The chain joins TRBV7-9 to TRBJ1-2; 9 nucleotides match TRBD1. The germline V gene encodes CDR1 SEHNR and CDR2 FQNEAQ (reference sequence). V was clipped by 4 bases and J by 3 bases; unmatched bases: 6. The CDR3 is made up of 15 amino acids. CDR3 sequence (DNA): TGTGCCAGCAGCTCCGGACAGGGGCGTGACTATGGCTACACCTTC. This sequence encodes CASSSGQGRDYGYTF.

This clonotype was seen only a few times. The chain links TRBV6-1 to TRBJ2-7; D possibly uses TRBD1 or TRBD2 (5 bases each). This CDR3 region has 16 residues. V was pared by 2 bases and J by 1 base, with 15 bases between. The germline gives CDR1 MNHNS, CDR2 SASEGT. CDR3: CASSESLWDVSYEQYF. CDR3 DNA: TGTGCCAGCAGTGAATCTCTCTGGGACGTATCCTACGAGCAGTACTTC.

The chain uses TRBV28 and TRBJ1-2; no definite D call. CDR1 and CDR2 from the germline V gene are MDHEN and SYDVKM. Deletions cut 10 bases from V and 0 bases from J, with 3 bases between. This CDR3 spans 10 amino acids. The CDR3 coding sequence is TGTGCCAATACTAACTATGGCTACACCTTC. Translating gives CANTNYGYTF.

V usage is TRBV7-2 and J usage is TRBJ2-7; tentative D call: TRBD2 (5 bases). Germline lookup yields CDR1 SGHTA and CDR2 FQGNSA. Trimming took 4 bases from V and 2 from J, leaving 18 bases between them. The CDR3 spans 16 residues. CDR3 bases: TGTGCCAGCAGCTCAAGTCCGGGATCAAGCCCCTACGAGCAGTACTTC. Protein sequence: CASSSSPGSSPYEQYF.

The chain couples TRBV7-2 to TRBJ1-2; 8 nucleotides align to TRBD1. V gave up 4 bases and J gave up 7 bases; unmatched junction bases: 8. This CDR3 region has 14 residues. CDR1 is SGHTA, CDR2 FQGNSA, per germline. CDR3: CASSSQQGGGGYTF. CDR3 bases: TGTGCCAGCAGCTCACAACAGGGGGGGGGTGGCTACACCTTC.